This entry is about one TCR beta chain. This sample was taken from a study of CD8+ T cells in alopecia areata. This CDR3 comprises 14 residues. CDR1 and CDR2 from the germline V gene are MGHDK and SYGVNS. Trimming took off 3 bases at V and 3 bases at J, with 8 bases between the two ends. Documented treatment: oral pan-JAK inhibitor, 5-10 mg twice daily. The researchers isolated CD4+ and CD8+ T cells from PBMCs by sorting. Once RNA had been extracted, it was reverse transcribed into cDNA to act as the sequencing template. Produced via immunoSEQ multiplex PCR; TCRdb's table is partial and in-frame only. Here the sample spans 170,000 or so clones, roughly 53% being singletons.

The chain is built from TRBV25-1 and TRBJ2-2; D remains unclear. The receptor's source is a human donor with alopecia areata. The source was CD8+ T cells sorted from blood, collected at week 24, from a patient treated with tofacitinib. This CDR3 is CASSDGRYTGELFF. The DNA of the CDR3 is TGTGCCAGCAGTGACGGGCGGTACACCGGGGAGCTGTTTTTT.